Listed below are T cell receptor beta chains from one sample, sequenced in a study of identifying expanded T cells in peripheral blood. TCRdb's table, derived via immunoSEQ multiplex PCR, lists solely in-frame clones and lacks some. The table lists about 50,000 clones, approximately 83% of them singletons. The specimen sequenced was blood. Source of these receptors: a person aged 18-70 years in good health. Both conserved end residues are part of each CDR3. Each record gives: J gene, D gene, clone size, V gene, CDR3 protein, CDR3 DNA. The D gene is left open where the match is weak. Clone size is shown for a subset of rows, as once, few, many or a class of expanded clone.

j_call: TRBJ2-2
d_call: -
clone_size: -
v_call: TRBV19
cdr3_aa: CASSIGGANTGELFF
cdr3_nt: TGTGCCAGTAGTATAGGGGGGGCGAACACCGGGGAGCTGTTTTTT

j_call: TRBJ1-1
d_call: -
clone_size: -
v_call: TRBV2
cdr3_aa: CASILPTAMNTEAFF
cdr3_nt: TGTGCCAGCATCCTCCCGACAGCCATGAACACTGAAGCTTTCTTT

j_call: TRBJ2-5
d_call: -
clone_size: -
v_call: TRBV6-5
cdr3_aa: CASSPRRDQGYQYF
cdr3_nt: TGTGCCAGCAGCCCCCGACGGGACCAAGGGTACCAGTACTTC

j_call: TRBJ2-2
d_call: TRBD1
clone_size: -
v_call: TRBV6-4
cdr3_aa: CASSPDRVHGELFF
cdr3_nt: TGTGCCAGCAGCCCTGACAGGGTTCACGGGGAGCTGTTTTTT

j_call: TRBJ1-1
d_call: TRBD1
clone_size: -
v_call: TRBV7-3
cdr3_aa: CASRSDTGGAFF
cdr3_nt: TGTGCCAGCAGATCGGACACAGGGGGAGCTTTCTTT

j_call: TRBJ2-1
d_call: -
clone_size: -
v_call: TRBV2
cdr3_aa: CASNHRVGYNEQFF
cdr3_nt: TGTGCCAGCAACCACAGGGTAGGGTACAATGAGCAGTTCTTC

j_call: TRBJ2-5
d_call: -
clone_size: -
v_call: TRBV15
cdr3_aa: CATSRDGWETQYF
cdr3_nt: TGTGCCACCAGCAGAGATGGTTGGGAGACCCAGTACTTC

j_call: TRBJ2-7
d_call: -
clone_size: -
v_call: TRBV7-2
cdr3_aa: CASSFPPAPDQYF
cdr3_nt: TGTGCCAGCAGCTTCCCTCCGGCTCCCGATCAGTACTTC

j_call: TRBJ1-5
d_call: -
clone_size: -
v_call: TRBV7-2
cdr3_aa: CASSQSFLSNQPQHF
cdr3_nt: TGTGCCAGCAGCCAGAGCTTCCTTAGCAATCAGCCCCAGCATTTT

j_call: TRBJ2-4
d_call: TRBD2
clone_size: -
v_call: TRBV6-1
cdr3_aa: CASSEDSGRASFIQYF
cdr3_nt: TGTGCCAGCAGTGAAGATAGCGGGAGGGCCTCCTTCATTCAGTACTTC

j_call: TRBJ2-3
d_call: TRBD1
clone_size: once
v_call: TRBV11-3
cdr3_aa: CASSHRTGSPDTQYF
cdr3_nt: TGTGCCAGCAGCCACCGGACAGGATCCCCAGATACGCAGTATTTT

j_call: TRBJ1-1
d_call: -
clone_size: -
v_call: TRBV4-2
cdr3_aa: CASSRGEGDDTEAFF
cdr3_nt: TGTGCCAGCAGCCGGGGGGAAGGGGATGACACTGAAGCTTTCTTT

j_call: TRBJ1-1
d_call: -
clone_size: once
v_call: TRBV5-1
cdr3_aa: CASNPWGGIFTEAFF
cdr3_nt: TGCGCCAGCAACCCCTGGGGCGGGATTTTCACTGAAGCTTTCTTT

j_call: TRBJ2-1
d_call: TRBD2
clone_size: few
v_call: TRBV29-1
cdr3_aa: CSVETISGSEQFF
cdr3_nt: TGCAGCGTCGAAACGATAAGCGGGAGTGAGCAGTTCTTC

j_call: TRBJ2-1
d_call: TRBD2
clone_size: -
v_call: TRBV7-8
cdr3_aa: CASSLDLAGTFLYNEQFF
cdr3_nt: TGTGCCAGCAGCTTGGATCTAGCGGGGACCTTCCTCTACAATGAGCAGTTCTTC

j_call: TRBJ1-2
d_call: -
clone_size: -
v_call: TRBV4-3
cdr3_aa: CASSQGVGGYTF
cdr3_nt: TGCGCCAGCAGCCAAGGGGTTGGCGGCTACACCTTC

j_call: TRBJ1-1
d_call: TRBD1
clone_size: few
v_call: TRBV20-1
cdr3_aa: CSAADRGEAFF
cdr3_nt: TGCAGTGCAGCAGACAGGGGTGAAGCTTTCTTT

j_call: TRBJ1-5
d_call: TRBD1
clone_size: -
v_call: TRBV7-6
cdr3_aa: CASSLGTGSTQPQHF
cdr3_nt: TGTGCCAGCAGCCTCGGGACAGGGTCCACTCAGCCCCAGCATTTT

j_call: TRBJ1-2
d_call: -
clone_size: -
v_call: TRBV20-1
cdr3_aa: CSASPDYGYTF
cdr3_nt: TGCAGTGCTAGCCCGGACTATGGCTACACCTTC

j_call: TRBJ1-1
d_call: -
clone_size: -
v_call: TRBV6-6
cdr3_aa: CASISGAGSTEAFF
cdr3_nt: TGTGCCAGCATCTCCGGGGCGGGGTCCACTGAAGCTTTCTTT

j_call: TRBJ1-4
d_call: TRBD1
clone_size: -
v_call: TRBV7-9
cdr3_aa: CAGSVGVASTGGNEKLFF
cdr3_nt: TGTGCCGGTTCTGTCGGGGTTGCATCGACAGGGGGCAATGAAAAACTGTTTTTT

j_call: TRBJ1-2
d_call: -
clone_size: -
v_call: TRBV7-2
cdr3_aa: CASSVDGARGIYGYTF
cdr3_nt: TGTGCCAGCAGCGTAGATGGGGCCAGGGGTATCTATGGCTACACCTTC

j_call: TRBJ2-7
d_call: TRBD2
clone_size: -
v_call: TRBV4-3
cdr3_aa: CASSQETSGISGSYEQYF
cdr3_nt: TGCGCCAGCAGCCAAGAGACTAGCGGGATATCGGGCTCCTACGAGCAGTACTTC

j_call: TRBJ1-2
d_call: -
clone_size: -
v_call: TRBV7-3
cdr3_aa: CASSLSANQGYTF
cdr3_nt: TGTGCCAGCAGCTTATCAGCCAACCAGGGCTACACCTTC

j_call: TRBJ1-1
d_call: -
clone_size: -
v_call: TRBV7-2
cdr3_aa: CASSPQGGRNTEAFF
cdr3_nt: TGTGCCAGCAGCCCTCAGGGAGGGAGGAACACTGAAGCTTTCTTT

j_call: TRBJ1-2
d_call: -
clone_size: -
v_call: TRBV2
cdr3_aa: CASSETSRNYGYTF
cdr3_nt: TGTGCCAGCAGTGAAACGTCCCGGAACTATGGCTACACCTTC

j_call: TRBJ1-5
d_call: TRBD1
clone_size: -
v_call: TRBV19
cdr3_aa: CASSKSGTGGRQPQHF
cdr3_nt: TGTGCCAGTAGTAAGTCCGGGACAGGGGGGAGACAGCCCCAGCATTTT

j_call: TRBJ1-2
d_call: -
clone_size: once
v_call: TRBV5-4
cdr3_aa: CASSLAHGEGLGGYTF
cdr3_nt: TGTGCCAGCAGCTTGGCCCACGGGGAGGGTTTAGGGGGCTACACCTTC

j_call: TRBJ2-7
d_call: -
clone_size: -
v_call: TRBV28
cdr3_aa: CASISLGPSYEQYF
cdr3_nt: TGTGCCAGCATTTCTCTCGGGCCCTCCTACGAGCAGTACTTC

j_call: TRBJ2-3
d_call: TRBD1
clone_size: -
v_call: TRBV5-1
cdr3_aa: CASSRDSFTDTQYF
cdr3_nt: TGCGCCAGCAGCCGGGACAGTTTCACAGATACGCAGTATTTT

j_call: TRBJ2-5
d_call: TRBD1
clone_size: -
v_call: TRBV7-9
cdr3_aa: CASSSDRNQETQYF
cdr3_nt: TGTGCCAGCAGCTCGGACAGGAACCAAGAGACCCAGTACTTC

j_call: TRBJ2-7
d_call: TRBD2
clone_size: -
v_call: TRBV9
cdr3_aa: CASSVGTSMYEQYF
cdr3_nt: TGTGCCAGCAGCGTCGGGACTAGCATGTACGAGCAGTACTTC

j_call: TRBJ1-5
d_call: -
clone_size: once
v_call: TRBV5-1
cdr3_aa: CASSLVRIQSNQPQHF
cdr3_nt: TGCGCCAGCAGCTTGGTCCGGATCCAAAGCAATCAGCCCCAGCATTTT

j_call: TRBJ2-7
d_call: -
clone_size: -
v_call: TRBV6-6
cdr3_aa: CASRLPGLSSYEQYF
cdr3_nt: TGTGCCAGCAGGTTGCCGGGACTCAGCTCCTACGAGCAGTACTTC

j_call: TRBJ1-6
d_call: -
clone_size: -
v_call: TRBV6-5
cdr3_aa: CASSSSAGTRGSPLHF
cdr3_nt: TGTGCCAGCAGTTCTTCTGCAGGGACTCGGGGTTCACCCCTCCACTTT

j_call: TRBJ1-2
d_call: -
clone_size: -
v_call: TRBV28
cdr3_aa: CASSFAGNYGYTF
cdr3_nt: TGTGCCAGCAGTTTCGCGGGGAACTATGGCTACACCTTC

j_call: TRBJ2-7
d_call: TRBD2
clone_size: once
v_call: TRBV6-5
cdr3_aa: CASSYSKGLAGDEQYF
cdr3_nt: TGTGCCAGCAGTTACTCAAAAGGACTAGCGGGAGACGAGCAGTACTTC

j_call: TRBJ2-3
d_call: TRBD2
clone_size: -
v_call: TRBV5-4
cdr3_aa: CASSLNGGDKDTQYF
cdr3_nt: TGTGCCAGCAGCTTGAACGGGGGGGACAAAGATACGCAGTATTTT

j_call: TRBJ2-6
d_call: -
clone_size: once
v_call: TRBV5-1
cdr3_aa: CASSPAGSGANVLTF
cdr3_nt: TGCGCCAGCAGCCCTGCAGGGTCCGGGGCCAACGTCCTGACTTTC

j_call: TRBJ1-1
d_call: -
clone_size: once
v_call: TRBV28
cdr3_aa: CASSPGDRTEAFF
cdr3_nt: TGTGCCAGCAGTCCTGGAGACAGGACGGAAGCTTTCTTT

j_call: TRBJ2-1
d_call: TRBD2
clone_size: -
v_call: TRBV7-9
cdr3_aa: CASSYPAGPSYNEQFF
cdr3_nt: TGTGCCAGCAGCTATCCAGCGGGACCCTCCTACAATGAGCAGTTCTTC

j_call: TRBJ2-3
d_call: TRBD2
clone_size: -
v_call: TRBV18
cdr3_aa: CAGSGSLTDTQYF
cdr3_nt: TGTGCCGGGAGCGGGAGCCTCACAGATACGCAGTATTTT

j_call: TRBJ1-4
d_call: TRBD1
clone_size: many
v_call: TRBV7-9
cdr3_aa: CASSLAIKQGAEKLFF
cdr3_nt: TGTGCCAGCAGCTTAGCTATAAAACAGGGGGCTGAAAAACTGTTTTTT

j_call: TRBJ2-7
d_call: TRBD1
clone_size: -
v_call: TRBV7-9
cdr3_aa: CASSFPGQAIHEQYF
cdr3_nt: TGTGCCAGCAGCTTTCCGGGACAGGCTATCCACGAGCAGTACTTC

j_call: TRBJ1-2
d_call: -
clone_size: -
v_call: TRBV4-2
cdr3_aa: CASSQAPGNSGYTF
cdr3_nt: TGTGCCAGCAGCCAAGCCCCGGGAAATTCTGGCTACACCTTC

j_call: TRBJ2-1
d_call: TRBD1
clone_size: -
v_call: TRBV11-2
cdr3_aa: CASSLSGQFSYNEQFF
cdr3_nt: TGTGCCAGCAGCTTATCGGGACAGTTCTCCTACAATGAGCAGTTCTTC

j_call: TRBJ2-7
d_call: TRBD1
clone_size: -
v_call: TRBV5-1
cdr3_aa: CASSLTGEYEQYF
cdr3_nt: TGCGCCAGCAGCTTGACAGGGGAATACGAGCAGTACTTC

j_call: TRBJ1-2
d_call: -
clone_size: -
v_call: TRBV7-2
cdr3_aa: CASSSPAGPYGYTF
cdr3_nt: TGTGCCAGCAGCTCACCTGCAGGACCCTATGGCTACACCTTC

j_call: TRBJ1-1
d_call: -
clone_size: -
v_call: TRBV6-1
cdr3_aa: CASLLQVNTEAFF
cdr3_nt: TGTGCCAGCCTCCTACAGGTGAACACTGAAGCTTTCTTT

j_call: TRBJ2-1
d_call: TRBD2
clone_size: -
v_call: TRBV4-1
cdr3_aa: CASSQGGLAGVYNEQFF
cdr3_nt: TGCGCCAGCAGCCAAGGGGGACTAGCGGGGGTGTACAATGAGCAGTTCTTC

j_call: TRBJ2-1
d_call: -
clone_size: -
v_call: TRBV19
cdr3_aa: CASSARVGSTYNEQFF
cdr3_nt: TGTGCCAGTAGTGCCCGAGTAGGGTCAACCTACAATGAGCAGTTCTTC

j_call: TRBJ2-7
d_call: -
clone_size: -
v_call: TRBV5-8
cdr3_aa: CASSGGLTMDYEQYF
cdr3_nt: TGTGCCAGCAGCGGGGGGCTCACGATGGACTACGAGCAGTACTTC

j_call: TRBJ1-5
d_call: -
clone_size: -
v_call: TRBV6-5
cdr3_aa: CASSWDVSEPQHF
cdr3_nt: TGTGCCAGCAGTTGGGATGTTTCTGAGCCCCAGCATTTT

j_call: TRBJ2-1
d_call: TRBD1
clone_size: -
v_call: TRBV12-5
cdr3_aa: CASGFQTGVKQFF
cdr3_nt: TGTGCTAGTGGTTTCCAGACAGGGGTTAAGCAGTTCTTC